Listed below are T cell receptor beta chains from one sample, sequenced in a study of breast tumors, draining lymph nodes, adjacent tissues. TCRdb analysed the multiplex PCR reads with MiXCR anew, one entry per CDR3 protein. The sample yields about 14,000 distinct CDR3 sequences, around 57% seen once. Sequenced material: tumor-adjacent breast tissue. The origin of the receptors is a female donor with breast cancer. Some clones in this sample may be carry-over from other donors' samples. Both conserved end residues are part of each CDR3. Fields, in order: V gene, D gene, J gene, clone size, CDR3 protein, CDR3 DNA. A D gene is named only where the DNA matches it firmly. Part of the rows lack a size; the others show once, few, many or a class for expanded clones.

>TRBV19|.|TRBJ2-7|.
CASSWVSYEQYF
TGTGCCAGTAGTTGGGTATCCTACGAGCAGTACTTC
>TRBV7-9|TRBD1|TRBJ1-2|.
CASSLGTGQLYGYTF
TGTGCCAGCAGCTTAGGTACGGGACAGCTCTATGGCTACACCTTC
>TRBV7-2|TRBD2|TRBJ2-7|.
CASSFRGAGTYEQYF
TGTGCCAGCAGCTTTAGGGGAGCGGGAACCTACGAGCAGTACTTC
>TRBV29-1|.|TRBJ2-5|.
CSVEDGAQETQYF
TGCAGCGTTGAGGACGGCGCCCAAGAGACCCAGTACTTC
>TRBV7-2|.|TRBJ2-5|.
CASSLSRETQYF
TGTGCCAGCAGCTTGAGCCGGGAGACCCAGTACTTC
>TRBV7-8|.|TRBJ2-3|.
CASSLAFGGTGDTQYF
TGTGCCAGCAGCTTAGCGTTTGGCGGGACGGGAGATACGCAGTATTTT
>TRBV4-3|TRBD2|TRBJ2-7|large
CASSQRLAGTYEQYF
TGCGCCAGCAGCCAGAGGCTAGCGGGAACCTACGAGCAGTACTTC
>TRBV6-1|.|TRBJ1-2|many
CASSEIGGGYGYTF
TGTGCCAGCAGTGAAATCGGGGGAGGCTATGGCTACACCTTC
>TRBV2|TRBD1|TRBJ2-7|medium-sized
CASRGQFEQYF
TGTGCCAGCAGGGGACAGTTCGAGCAGTACTTC
>TRBV14|TRBD2|TRBJ2-7|many
CASSRGRSSYEQYF
TGTGCCAGCAGCCGCGGGAGGAGCTCCTACGAGCAGTACTTC
>TRBV19|.|TRBJ1-2|medium-sized
CASSIENGYTF
TGTGCCAGTAGTATAGAGAATGGCTACACCTTC
>TRBV20-1|.|TRBJ2-5|.
CSARGLGETQYF
TGCAGTGCTAGAGGGTTAGGAGAGACCCAGTACTTC
>TRBV19|TRBD1|TRBJ2-7|.
CASSPGTGFVNEQYF
TGTGCCAGTAGTCCCGGGACAGGGTTTGTTAACGAGCAGTACTTC
>TRBV10-2|TRBD2|TRBJ2-5|many
CASSVSTGPRTSGSSWGKETQYF
TGCGCCAGCAGTGTAAGTACGGGACCGCGGACTAGCGGGAGTTCTTGGGGTAAAGAGACCCAGTACTTC
>TRBV12-3/TRBV12-4|.|TRBJ1-6|.
CASTRRGSDNSPLHF
TGTGCCAGCACCCGGAGGGGGTCGGACAATTCACCCCTCCACTTT
>TRBV10-3|TRBD1|TRBJ2-7|.
CAIRPDRGLYEQYF
TGTGCCATCAGGCCGGACAGGGGACTCTACGAGCAGTACTTC
>TRBV4-2|TRBD1|TRBJ2-6|medium-sized
CASSLRDRDSGANVLTF
TGTGCCAGCAGCCTCCGGGACAGGGACTCTGGGGCCAACGTCCTGACTTTC
>TRBV2|.|TRBJ1-4|medium-sized
CASSLSAEKLFF
TGTGCCAGCAGCTTAAGCGCTGAAAAACTGTTTTTT
>TRBV5-4|.|TRBJ1-2|.
CASSSTGQNYGYTF
TGCGCCAGCAGCTCAACAGGACAGAACTATGGCTACACCTTC
>TRBV7-2|.|TRBJ2-7|.
CASSVASGVGDEQYF
TGTGCCAGCAGCGTTGCTTCGGGAGTGGGCGACGAGCAGTACTTC
>TRBV5-1|TRBD1|TRBJ2-7|medium-sized
CASSVVPGQIYEQYF
TGCGCCAGCAGCGTCGTTCCGGGACAGATTTACGAGCAGTACTTC
>TRBV2|.|TRBJ2-7|.
CASRGTSREQYF
TGTGCCAGCAGGGGGACCTCAAGGGAGCAGTACTTC
>TRBV9|.|TRBJ2-5|.
CASSVGGREGGQETQYF
TGTGCCAGCAGCGTAGGGGGTAGAGAGGGGGGGCAAGAGACCCAGTACTTC
>TRBV16|.|TRBJ1-3|many
CASSQGNTIYF
TGTGCCAGCTCCCAAGGAAACACCATATATTTT
>TRBV7-2|.|TRBJ1-5|.
CASSFLQGGQPQHF
TGTGCCAGCAGCTTCTTGCAGGGTGGTCAGCCCCAGCATTTT
>TRBV24-1|.|TRBJ2-1|few
CATSVDYNEQFF
TGTGCCACCAGTGTGGACTACAATGAGCAGTTCTTC
>TRBV5-1|.|TRBJ2-7|few
CASSLEGSGPYEQYF
TGCGCCAGCAGCTTGGAAGGCTCAGGGCCCTACGAGCAGTACTTC
>TRBV11-2|TRBD2|TRBJ2-5|.
CASSFTSGRETQYF
TGTGCCAGCAGCTTTACTAGCGGGAGGGAGACCCAGTACTTC
>TRBV14|.|TRBJ1-2|.
CASSQDSKGWYGYTF
TGTGCCAGCAGCCAAGATTCGAAGGGATGGTATGGCTACACCTTC
>TRBV12-3/TRBV12-4|.|TRBJ2-7|medium-sized
CASSFTTYEQYF
TGTGCCAGCAGTTTTACTACCTACGAGCAGTACTTC
>TRBV20-1|TRBD1|TRBJ1-4|.
CSASGTGGTNEKLFF
TGCAGTGCCTCCGGGACAGGGGGCACTAATGAAAAACTGTTTTTT
>TRBV6-1|TRBD2|TRBJ2-5|many
CASSTGGWLGETQYF
TGTGCCAGCAGTACGGGGGGGTGGTTGGGAGAGACCCAGTACTTC
>TRBV12-3/TRBV12-4|.|TRBJ2-5|many
CASSLWTKQETQYF
TGTGCCAGCAGTTTATGGACTAAACAAGAGACCCAGTACTTC
>TRBV6-5|.|TRBJ2-1|many
CASSPQSYNEQFF
TGTGCCAGCAGTCCCCAGTCCTACAATGAGCAGTTCTTC
>TRBV7-2|.|TRBJ2-3|many
CASSSRVDAADTQYF
TGTGCCAGCAGCTCCCGGGTGGACGCCGCAGATACGCAGTATTTT
>TRBV7-2|.|TRBJ2-7|few
CASSFYYSYEQYF
TGTGCCAGCAGCTTCTACTACTCCTACGAGCAGTACTTC
>TRBV25-1|.|TRBJ1-1|.
CASSGLWGGTEAFF
TGTGCCAGCAGTGGACTTTGGGGTGGCACTGAAGCTTTCTTT
>TRBV12-3/TRBV12-4|.|TRBJ1-2|medium-sized
CASSLSAVSYAGYTF
TGTGCCAGCAGTTTGTCAGCGGTGTCTTATGCGGGCTACACCTTC
>TRBV20-1|.|TRBJ2-7|medium-sized
CSAPTKGLREQYF
TGCAGTGCGCCGACTAAGGGTCTACGCGAGCAGTACTTC
>TRBV15|.|TRBJ2-7|.
CATSRGAGGHEQYF
TGTGCCACCAGCAGAGGGGCCGGAGGGCACGAGCAGTACTTC
>TRBV19|.|TRBJ2-7|medium-sized
CASSIGNSPIYEQYF
TGTGCCAGTAGTATTGGAAACAGCCCTATCTACGAGCAGTACTTC
>TRBV7-8|.|TRBJ2-5|.
CASSLAPGAGTQYF
TGTGCCAGCAGCTTAGCCCCAGGGGCGGGGACCCAGTACTTC
>TRBV6-5|TRBD1|TRBJ1-5|.
CASSWTGDQPQHF
TGTGCCAGCAGTTGGACAGGTGATCAGCCCCAGCATTTT
>TRBV24-1|.|TRBJ1-3|.
CATSDGPSSGNTIYF
TGTGCCACCAGTGATGGGCCGTCCTCTGGAAACACCATATATTTT
>TRBV20-1|.|TRBJ2-7|.
CSARPGQSSYEQYF
TGCAGTGCTAGGCCGGGACAAAGCTCCTACGAGCAGTACTTC
>TRBV19|.|TRBJ1-3|many
CASNPGNSGNTIYF
TGTGCCAGTAATCCAGGGAACTCTGGAAACACCATATATTTT
>TRBV24-1|.|TRBJ2-7|few
CATSPSASYEQYF
TGTGCCACCAGTCCTAGCGCCTCCTACGAGCAGTACTTC
>TRBV2|TRBD1|TRBJ2-1|many
CASSTGEDEQFF
TGTGCCAGCAGCACAGGGGAAGATGAGCAGTTCTTC
>TRBV7-6|.|TRBJ2-3|.
CASSLVRSYGGSDTQYF
TGTGCCAGCAGCTTAGTGCGGTCGTATGGGGGGTCAGATACGCAGTATTTT
>TRBV7-2|.|TRBJ2-6|many
CASSFRVVNSGANVLTF
TGTGCCAGCAGCTTTCGGGTCGTTAACTCTGGGGCCAACGTCCTGACTTTC
>TRBV20-1|.|TRBJ2-2|.
CSARDPSRGQNTGELFF
TGCAGTGCTAGAGACCCTTCGCGGGGGCAAAACACCGGGGAGCTGTTTTTT
>TRBV27|.|TRBJ2-3|many
CASSRGGGTDTQYF
TGTGCCAGCAGTAGGGGAGGGGGGACAGATACGCAGTATTTT
>TRBV5-6|TRBD1|TRBJ2-7|many
CASSPDRGLISYEQYF
TGTGCCAGCAGCCCGGACAGGGGGCTGATCTCCTACGAGCAGTACTTC